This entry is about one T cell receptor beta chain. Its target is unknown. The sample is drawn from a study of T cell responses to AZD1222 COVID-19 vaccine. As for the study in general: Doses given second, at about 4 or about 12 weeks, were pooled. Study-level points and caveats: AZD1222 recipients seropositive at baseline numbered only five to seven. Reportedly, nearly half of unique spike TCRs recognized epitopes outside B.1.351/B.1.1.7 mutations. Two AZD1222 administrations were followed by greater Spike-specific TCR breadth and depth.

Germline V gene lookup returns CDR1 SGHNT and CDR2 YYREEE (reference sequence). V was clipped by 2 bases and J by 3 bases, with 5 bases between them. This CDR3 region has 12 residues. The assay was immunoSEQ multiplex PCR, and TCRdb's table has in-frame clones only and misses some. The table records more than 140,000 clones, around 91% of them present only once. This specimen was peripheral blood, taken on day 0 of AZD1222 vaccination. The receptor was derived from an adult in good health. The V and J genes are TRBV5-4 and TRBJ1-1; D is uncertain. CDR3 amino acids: CASSFSDTEAFF. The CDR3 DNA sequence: TGTGCCAGCAGCTTTTCCGACACTGAAGCTTTCTTT.